These 8 T cell receptor beta chains were sequenced from one sample in a study of high-grade serous ovarian cancer treatment subgroups. Tumor tissue was taken before any definitive surgery or chemotherapy was given. TCRdb's copy holds only in-frame clones and misses some; the assay was immunoSEQ multiplex PCR. Of some 7,000 clones detected, almost 80% appear once; the ten largest clones hold around 4.7%. Material: tumor tissue. The source is a human donor with high-grade serous ovarian cancer.

CDR3 DNA sequence: TGTGCCAGCAGTGGGCCCTATGATGTGTATAGCAATCAGCCCCAGCATTTT. This translates into CASSGPYDVYSNQPQHF. This sequence joins TRBV6-1 and TRBJ1-5, with no clear D. V was clipped by 4 bases and J by 0 bases, with 16 bases between them. From germline, CDR1 is MNHNS and CDR2 SASEGT. CDR3 length: 17 residues.

The chain uses TRBV27 and TRBJ1-2; 7 bases match TRBD1. Germline CDR1 and CDR2: MNHEY and SMNVEV (reference sequence). J lost 5 bases, V lost 8 bases, and 17 bases had no gene match. This CDR3 comprises 16 residues. This CDR3 is CASAPRISGQPYGYTF. The CDR3 bases are TGTGCCAGCGCCCCTAGGATTTCGGGACAGCCTTATGGCTACACCTTC.

J is TRBJ2-3 and V is TRBV9; 8 bases are shared with TRBD1. CDR1 and CDR2 from the germline V gene are SGDLS and YYNGEE. The CDR3 has 17 residues. V shed 4 bases and J 2 bases; nucleotides not matched to a gene: 12. The CDR3 DNA sequence: TGTGCCAGCAGCCCGGTGCCGGGACAGGCTAACACAGATACGCAGTATTTT. Its protein is CASSPVPGQANTDTQYF.

This sequence joins TRBV19 and TRBJ2-7; 8 bases are shared with TRBD1. V trimming: 1 base; J trimming: 2 bases; junction bases outside the gene matches: 4. Germline lookup yields CDR1 LNHDA and CDR2 SQIVND (reference sequence). The CDR3 is 15 amino acids. DNA for the CDR3: TGTGCCAGTAGTATAGTCGCGACAGGGGCCTACGAGCAGTACTTC. It yields the protein CASSIVATGAYEQYF.

The chain has TRBV19 and TRBJ1-1, with 10 bases matching TRBD1. Germline V CDR1 and CDR2: LNHDA, SQIVND (reference sequence). The J segment lost 0 bases and the V segment lost 4 bases, leaving 5 bases of the junction unmatched. CDR3 length: 16 residues. CDR3 sequence reads: CASSTRTGGVNTEAFF. The CDR3 DNA follows: TGTGCCAGTAGTACCCGGACAGGGGGTGTGAACACTGAAGCTTTCTTT. The whole variable domain, filled in from reference TRBV19 and TRBJ1-1, reads DGGITQSPKYLFRKEGQNVTLSCEQNLNHDAMYWYRQDPGQGLRLIYYSQIVNDFQKGDIAEGYSVSREKKESFPLTVTSAQKNPTAFYLCASSTRTGGVNTEAFFGQGTRLTVV.

The chain uses TRBV4-3 and TRBJ2-5, with D possibly TRBD1 on 5 matching bases. V lost 4 bases, J lost 4 bases, and 13 bases lay in between. This CDR3 has 14 amino acids. In germline, CDR1 is LGHNA, CDR2 YSLEER. CDR3 coding DNA: TGCGCCAGCAGCCTTAAGGGGTTTGCAGAGACCCAGTACTTC. Translation gives CASSLKGFAETQYF.

The chain couples TRBV18 to TRBJ2-1; weak D call: TRBD2 (7 bases). From germline, CDR1 is KGHSH and CDR2 LQKENI. V was trimmed by 3 bases and J by 5 bases, leaving 14 bases between them. The CDR3 loop spans 15 amino acids. The CDR3 is CASSPLGGADNEQFF. Written as DNA, the CDR3 is TGTGCCAGCTCACCGCTAGGGGGGGCCGACAATGAGCAGTTCTTC.

The chain employs TRBV4-1 and TRBJ1-2; no clear D. Trimming removed 1 base at V and 1 base at J, with 13 bases between. Germline V gives CDR1 MGHRA, CDR2 YSYEKL. CDR3 length equals 16 residues. CDR3 in amino acids: CASSQVVGRSNYGYTF. CDR3 in DNA: TGCGCCAGCAGCCAAGTTGTAGGGAGAAGTAACTATGGCTACACCTTC.